Listed here are 3 T cell receptor beta chains from one sample, sequenced in a study of vaccination effects on CD4 cells after COVID-19. Viral peptide pools were used in the ViraFEST assay to expand antigen-specific CD4+ T cells, and sequencing came afterward. Subsequent to roughly 9 days of culture, CD4+ T cells were isolated. Two-dose BNT162b2 or mRNA-1273 vaccination was given to participants. For these receptors, no antigen is known. Sequencing was performed with immunoSEQ multiplex PCR; in TCRdb, only in-frame clones are kept and a portion is missing. The sample lists 20,000 to 25,000 clones, roughly three quarters seen once, with about 9.7% in the top ten. The sample consisted of CD4+ T cells from PBMCs cultured with HCoV-229E spike peptides, taken after COVID-19 vaccination. All receptors derive from a human donor who received a COVID-19 vaccine.

The chain uses TRBV11-1 and TRBJ2-7, with 11 bases fitting TRBD2. This CDR3 has 16 residues. Unmatched junction bases numbered 5, after V lost 1 base and J lost 3 bases. Germline V lookup: CDR1 SGHAT, CDR2 FQDESV (reference sequence). The CDR3 region has the DNA TGTGCCAGCAGCTTAGGCACTAGCGGGAGTGGCTACGAGCAGTACTTC. It codes for CASSLGTSGSGYEQYF. The variable domain in full, with the rest retrieved from reference TRBV11-1 and TRBJ2-7, is EAEVAQSPRYKITEKSQAVAFWCDPISGHATLYWYRQILGQGPELLVQFQDESVVDDSQLPKDRFSAERLKGVDSTLKIQPAELGDSAMYLCASSLGTSGSGYEQYFGPGTRLTVT.

The CDR3 reads CASSKLAGTYEQYF. DNA of the CDR3: TGTGCCAGTAGTAAACTAGCGGGTACCTACGAGCAGTACTTC. The chain couples TRBV19 to TRBJ2-7; 9 positions match TRBD2. CDR1 is LNHDA, CDR2 SQIVND, per germline (reference sequence). The J segment lost 2 bases and the V segment lost 4 bases, leaving 3 bases of the junction unmatched. The CDR3 runs 14 residues.

V gene TRBV29-1 combines with J gene TRBJ1-1; tentative D call: TRBD1 (6 bases). This CDR3 has 12 residues. Germline CDR1 is SQVTM and CDR2 is ANQGSEA. Trimming cost V 6 bases and J 2 bases, with 10 bases left between them. The DNA of the CDR3 is TGCAGCGTGAACAGGGTTAACACTGAAGCTTTCTTT. Its protein is CSVNRVNTEAFF.